A selection of T cell receptor beta chains follows, all from one sample in a study of CD8+ T cells in alopecia areata. Sequencing was performed with immunoSEQ multiplex PCR; in TCRdb, only in-frame clones are kept and a portion is missing. The table has a few hundred thousand clones, about 58% seen once. The starting material was CD4+ T cells sorted from blood, obtained at week 4, from a patient treated with tofacitinib. Every receptor here comes from a human donor with alopecia areata. Both conserved end residues are part of each CDR3. Fields, in order: D gene, clone size, V gene, J gene, CDR3 DNA, CDR3 protein. A D gene is named only where the DNA matches it firmly. Where a row states a size, it is once, few, many or the class of an expanded clone; other rows omit it.

d_call: .
clone_size: .
v_call: TRBV12-5
j_call: TRBJ2-7
cdr3_nt: TGTGCTAGTGGTTTGGGGGTCTACGAGCAGTACTTC
cdr3_aa: CASGLGVYEQYF

d_call: .
clone_size: .
v_call: TRBV7-8
j_call: TRBJ2-1
cdr3_nt: TGTGCCAGCAGCTTAGCCGTGGCGGGGAGCTCCTACAATGAGCAGTTCTTC
cdr3_aa: CASSLAVAGSSYNEQFF

d_call: .
clone_size: .
v_call: TRBV29-1
j_call: TRBJ2-2
cdr3_nt: TGCAGCGTTGGACACCACGCGAACACCGGGGAGCTGTTTTTT
cdr3_aa: CSVGHHANTGELFF

d_call: .
clone_size: .
v_call: TRBV29-1
j_call: TRBJ1-1
cdr3_nt: TGCAGCGTTGAAGATGACGCCAACACTGAAGCTTTCTTT
cdr3_aa: CSVEDDANTEAFF

d_call: .
clone_size: .
v_call: TRBV7-9
j_call: TRBJ2-3
cdr3_nt: TGTGCCAGCCGCGGGTGGGTGGACACAGATACGCAGTATTTT
cdr3_aa: CASRGWVDTDTQYF

d_call: TRBD2
clone_size: .
v_call: TRBV7-3
j_call: TRBJ2-3
cdr3_nt: TGTGCCAGCAGCCCCGGACTAGCGGGGGGGACGCAGTATTTT
cdr3_aa: CASSPGLAGGTQYF

d_call: .
clone_size: .
v_call: TRBV29-1
j_call: TRBJ2-7
cdr3_nt: TGCAGCGTTGAAGTCGTGACACCTTACGAGCAGTACTTC
cdr3_aa: CSVEVVTPYEQYF

d_call: .
clone_size: .
v_call: TRBV9
j_call: TRBJ2-3
cdr3_nt: TGTGCCAGCAGCGTATCGTTAGCGGAGGATACGCAGTATTTT
cdr3_aa: CASSVSLAEDTQYF

d_call: TRBD2
clone_size: many
v_call: TRBV7-2
j_call: TRBJ2-6
cdr3_nt: TGTGCCAGCAGCCCGATAGCGGGGGGGCTCTCTGGGGCCAACGTCCTGACTTTC
cdr3_aa: CASSPIAGGLSGANVLTF

d_call: .
clone_size: many
v_call: TRBV6-1
j_call: TRBJ1-5
cdr3_nt: TGTGCCAGCAGTGCCGTGACAGGCCGTGGGAGCAATCAGCCCCAGCATTTT
cdr3_aa: CASSAVTGRGSNQPQHF

d_call: .
clone_size: .
v_call: TRBV6-5
j_call: TRBJ2-1
cdr3_nt: TGTGCCAGCAGTTCTTATGGGGCGAATAAGTACAATGAGCAGTTCTTC
cdr3_aa: CASSSYGANKYNEQFF

d_call: TRBD1
clone_size: .
v_call: TRBV30
j_call: TRBJ1-2
cdr3_nt: TGTGCCTGGAGGGGTCCCGGGACAGTTCCCGCCTACACCTTC
cdr3_aa: CAWRGPGTVPAYTF